Listed below are T cell receptor beta chains from one sample, sequenced in a study of T cells in Graves' hyperthyroidism and ophthalmopathy. MiXCR was run by TCRdb on the multiplex PCR reads, yielding one entry per CDR3 protein. The table shows 200,000 to 250,000 distinct CDR3 sequences, with around 26% occurring only once. Sample: blood. These TCRs come from a woman in her thirties or forties with Graves' ophthalmopathy. Both conserved end residues are part of each CDR3. A D gene is named only where the DNA matches it firmly. Clone sizes are given selectively: once, few, many, or a class where the clone is expanded.

CDR3nt	CDR3aa	d_gene	j_gene	abundance	v_gene
TGCAGTGCCGAGAGGGGACTAGCGGGCCCCTTCACCGGGGAGCTGTTTTTT	CSAERGLAGPFTGELFF	TRBD2	TRBJ2-2	many	TRBV20-1
TGTGCCAGCGGGGCCGGCTGGGATTCACCCCTCCACTTT	CASGAGWDSPLHF	.	TRBJ1-6	few	TRBV3-1
TGCAGTGCTAGAGAAGACAGGAGTCACACTGAAGCTTTCTTT	CSAREDRSHTEAFF	.	TRBJ1-1	few	TRBV20-1
TGTGCCAGCTCACCGGGACAGGGACGGTTGAACACTGAAGCTTTCTTT	CASSPGQGRLNTEAFF	TRBD1	TRBJ1-1	many	TRBV18
TGCGCCAGCAGCTTTAGCGGCTACGAGCAGTACTTC	CASSFSGYEQYF	.	TRBJ2-7	many	TRBV5-1
TGTGCCAGCAGTTACTCGAAGGGGAGAGGAAGACAGAACACTGAAGCTTTCTTT	CASSYSKGRGRQNTEAFF	.	TRBJ1-1	.	TRBV6-2/TRBV6-3
TGTGCCAGCAGTTCGTGGGGGGCCCCAGAGACCCAGTACTTC	CASSSWGAPETQYF	.	TRBJ2-5	many	TRBV28
TGTGCCAGCAGCGCGGGACAGGGTACTATCCTCGTCGAGACCCAGTACTTC	CASSAGQGTILVETQYF	TRBD1	TRBJ2-5	many	TRBV9
TGTGCCAGCAGTTTGCAGCGGGGGAACACCGGGGAGCTGTTTTTT	CASSLQRGNTGELFF	TRBD2	TRBJ2-2	many	TRBV6-2/TRBV6-3
TGTGCCATCGACGCCGAGGGAGGCTATGGCTACACCTTC	CAIDAEGGYGYTF	.	TRBJ1-2	many	TRBV2
TGTGCCAGCAGTTTAGTCGGGACAGATACGCAGTATTTT	CASSLVGTDTQYF	.	TRBJ2-3	.	TRBV27
TGTGCCAGCAGTGAATTGGGACAGGGTAATACTGAAGCTTTCTTT	CASSELGQGNTEAFF	TRBD1	TRBJ1-1	many	TRBV6-1
TGTGCCAGCCGAAGCCTCGGGCAGCCCCAGCATTTT	CASRSLGQPQHF	.	TRBJ1-5	many	TRBV19
TGTGCCAGCAGTAAGGTACAGGGAAGCAATCAGCCCCAGCATTTT	CASSKVQGSNQPQHF	.	TRBJ1-5	once	TRBV6-1
TGTGCCAGCAGCTTAGAGCCTTTTCCCCTTGCCTACGAGCAGTACTTC	CASSLEPFPLAYEQYF	.	TRBJ2-7	.	TRBV11-2
TGTGCCAGCAAACCGGGACTAGCGGGAGTTTCCGAGACCCAGCACTTC	CASKPGLAGVSETQHF	TRBD2	TRBJ2-5	.	TRBV12-3/TRBV12-4
TGTGCCAGCAGCCACCTTCTAAGGGTCGAGCAGTACTTC	CASSHLLRVEQYF	.	TRBJ2-7	many	TRBV7-9
TGTGCCACCTCCGGGACTAGCGTACAAGAGACCCAGTACTTC	CATSGTSVQETQYF	TRBD2	TRBJ2-5	many	TRBV24-1
TGTGCCAGCAGTGTTATGTCCGGGACAGGTAGCAATCAGCCCCAGCATTTT	CASSVMSGTGSNQPQHF	TRBD1	TRBJ1-5	many	TRBV6-1
TGTGCCAGCAGGTCGTTGACGGACTCCTACGAGCAGTACTTC	CASRSLTDSYEQYF	.	TRBJ2-7	.	TRBV2
TGTGCCAGCAGCTCCCCGACGGTAGGGCGAGGCGAGCAGTACTTC	CASSSPTVGRGEQYF	.	TRBJ2-7	many	TRBV7-2
TGTGCCAGCAGACTGACAACGGCGTCCTACGAGCAGTACTTC	CASRLTTASYEQYF	.	TRBJ2-7	.	TRBV11-2
TGTGCCAGTAGTATGTTCGGCGGGAGAAAAGGCGAGCAGTACTTC	CASSMFGGRKGEQYF	TRBD2	TRBJ2-7	many	TRBV19
TGTGCCAGCAGTCCCCGGGACGGGGGCGATCAGCCCCAGCATTTT	CASSPRDGGDQPQHF	.	TRBJ1-5	many	TRBV6-1
TGTGCCAGCAGTCAGGCCGGGACAGGAAAGTATGGCTACACCTTC	CASSQAGTGKYGYTF	TRBD1	TRBJ1-2	few	TRBV12-3/TRBV12-4
TGCAGCGTTGAAAGGGCAGGGGGAGGAACTGAAGCTTTCTTT	CSVERAGGGTEAFF	TRBD1	TRBJ1-1	many	TRBV29-1
TGTGCCAGCAGCCCACTAGGACTAGCGGGAGTTCCTGTGAACGAGCAGTACTTC	CASSPLGLAGVPVNEQYF	TRBD2	TRBJ2-7	many	TRBV28
TGTGCCAGTACCCGGACAGGGGGGGGCACCGGGGAGCTGTTTTTT	CASTRTGGGTGELFF	TRBD1	TRBJ2-2	many	TRBV19
TGTGCCAGCAGAGGCGGGACCGGGGAGCTGTTTTTT	CASRGGTGELFF	.	TRBJ2-2	many	TRBV28
TGTGCCAGCAGCGTAGGAGGGGACTCCTACGAGCAGTACTTC	CASSVGGDSYEQYF	.	TRBJ2-7	many	TRBV9
TGTGCCAGGGTTCCGGGACAGGGGAGGTCCTACGAGCAGTACTTC	CARVPGQGRSYEQYF	TRBD1	TRBJ2-7	.	TRBV6-1
TGTGCCAGCAGTTCGGGACAGGCTAGCGGAAAAGAGACCCAGTACTTC	CASSSGQASGKETQYF	.	TRBJ2-5	.	TRBV28
TGTGCCAGTAGTCTTACCGCCCAGGGTAGGGGGCCCCAGCATTTT	CASSLTAQGRGPQHF	.	TRBJ1-5	many	TRBV19
TGTGCCAGTAGCCCCTGGACTAGCGGGAACAACGAGCAGTACTTC	CASSPWTSGNNEQYF	TRBD2	TRBJ2-7	many	TRBV19
TGTGCCAGCCGAGGGTGGGTCTACGAGCAGTACTTC	CASRGWVYEQYF	.	TRBJ2-7	many	TRBV28
TGTGCCAGCGCTCAGTCAATCTCTGGGGCCAACGTCCTGACTTTC	CASAQSISGANVLTF	.	TRBJ2-6	many	TRBV11-2
TGTGCCAGCTCACCAAACCAGGATAACTCACCCCTCCACTTT	CASSPNQDNSPLHF	.	TRBJ1-6	many	TRBV18
TGTGCCAGCAGTTTATCGGGGAAAACCTCCTACGAGCAGTACTTC	CASSLSGKTSYEQYF	.	TRBJ2-7	many	TRBV27
TGTGCCAGCAGTTACTCGATGACCACTGAAGCTTTCTTT	CASSYSMTTEAFF	.	TRBJ1-1	many	TRBV6-5